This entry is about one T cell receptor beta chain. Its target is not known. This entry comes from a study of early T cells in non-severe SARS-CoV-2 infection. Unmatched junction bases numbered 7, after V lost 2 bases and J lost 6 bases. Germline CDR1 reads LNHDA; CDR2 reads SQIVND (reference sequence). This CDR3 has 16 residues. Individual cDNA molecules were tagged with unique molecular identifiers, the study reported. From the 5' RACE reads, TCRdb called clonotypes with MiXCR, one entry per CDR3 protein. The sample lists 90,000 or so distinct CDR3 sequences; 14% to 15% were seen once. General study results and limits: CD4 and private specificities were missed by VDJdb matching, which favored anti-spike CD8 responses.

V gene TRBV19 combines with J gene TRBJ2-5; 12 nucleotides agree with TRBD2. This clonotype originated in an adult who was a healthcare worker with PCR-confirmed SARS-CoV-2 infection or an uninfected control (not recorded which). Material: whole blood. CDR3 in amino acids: CASSIRPTSGRQTQYF. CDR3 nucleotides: TGTGCCAGTAGTATAAGGCCGACTAGCGGGAGACAGACCCAGTACTTC.